This T cell receptor (beta chain) derives from a study of response to subunit inactivated influenza vaccine. General study findings and limits: That few new T cells are recruited by each seasonal influenza vaccination was the authors' suggestion.

As regards this clonotype: Its antigen is unidentified.

TCRdb reprocessed the RT-PCR reads with MiXCR, giving one entry per CDR3 protein. The sample consists of a few hundred thousand distinct CDR3 sequences, around a fifth of them appearing once. Germline CDR1 SGHRS, CDR2 YFSETQ. V lost 0 bases and J lost 4, with 6 bases in between. The CDR3 covers 13 residues. Specimen: PBMCs from blood, collected about 20 months after vaccination. This chain connects TRBV5-1 to TRBJ2-3; D ambiguous. This receptor was taken from a man aged 50-75 years who received an inactivated influenza vaccine. CDR3 region: CASSLAGPDTQYF. The DNA for the CDR3 is TGCGCCAGCAGCTTGGCCGGCCCAGATACGCAGTATTTT.